The T cell receptor beta chain under discussion was sequenced for a study of blood T cell repertoires in COVID-19. Study context: Samples representing acute and convalescent COVID-19 were sourced from the United States, Italy and Spain.

Per the original data handling: It was from reference gene primer amplification that nucleated cell counts were estimated. Sequenced by immunoSEQ multiplex PCR; TCRdb stores in-frame clones only, minus some. V, J and clone size are taken as reported in that table, and D and trimming were inferred from the DNA itself. The sample holds 200,000 to 250,000 clones, 85% to 90% seen once. Living in about two dozen US areas, the participants were between roughly 18 and 89 years of age. Each participant's cohort was designated according to participant-reported clinical history. The CDR3 spans 14 residues. V was pared by 5 bases and J by 2 bases, with 13 bases between. Germline CDR1 MNHEY, CDR2 SVGEGT.

The specimen was PBMCs or T cells enriched from blood (not recorded which). The genes are TRBV6-2 or TRBV6-3 and TRBJ2-7; TRBD1 is a possible D gene (6 bases). The sequence was collected from a woman aged 50 to 65 in a cohort exposed to, infected with or recovered from COVID-19 (not recorded which). CDR3 amino acids: CASSLQGMTYEQYF. The CDR3 region has the DNA TGTGCCAGCAGTCTTCAGGGGATGACCTACGAGCAGTACTTC.